This TCR beta chain was sequenced for a study of neoadjuvant anti-PD-1 for oral cavity cancer. Germline values: CDR1 SGHRS, CDR2 YFSETQ. The CDR3 loop spans 15 amino acids. The ends were cut back, 2 bases at V and 0 bases at J, with 6 bases in the middle. Measured with immunoSEQ multiplex PCR; TCRdb has only the in-frame clones, and not every one. In the table there are 4,500 to 6,500 clones, less than 65% of which are singletons. Time point described: after neoadjuvant nivolumab, at surgical resection. Patients had newly diagnosed, untreated stage II-IVA oral cavity squamous cell carcinoma. This clone came up a few times.

The TCR comes from a person aged 40 to 85 with oral cavity squamous cell carcinoma. The source was tumor tissue, collected after nivolumab (anti-PD-1) treatment. The gene calls are TRBV5-1 and TRBJ1-6, with D unclear. CDR3 sequence (DNA): TGCGCCAGCAGCTTACGAGTCTCCTATAATTCACCCCTCCACTTT. Translated: CASSLRVSYNSPLHF. The variable domain in full, completed from reference TRBV5-1 and TRBJ1-6, reads KAGVTQTPRYLIKTRGQQVTLSCSPISGHRSVSWYQQTPGQGLQFLFEYFSETQRNKGNFPGRFSGRQFSNSRSEMNVSTLELGDSALYLCASSLRVSYNSPLHFGNGTRLTVT.